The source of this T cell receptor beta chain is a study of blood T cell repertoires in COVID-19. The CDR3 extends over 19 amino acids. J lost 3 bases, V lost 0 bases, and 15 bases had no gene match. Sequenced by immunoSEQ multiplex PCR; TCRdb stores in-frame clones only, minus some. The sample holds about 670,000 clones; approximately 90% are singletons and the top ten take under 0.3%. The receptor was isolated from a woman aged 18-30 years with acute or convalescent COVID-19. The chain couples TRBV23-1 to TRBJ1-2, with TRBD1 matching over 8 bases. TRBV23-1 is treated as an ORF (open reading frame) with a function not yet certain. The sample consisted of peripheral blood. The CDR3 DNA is TGCGCCAGCAGTCAATCCTCGGATGGACCGGGACAGGATTACTATGGCTACACCTTC. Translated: CASSQSSDGPGQDYYGYTF.